This TCR beta chain was sequenced for a study of cytomegalovirus exposure and HLA in healthy donors (dated by TCRdb to the late 2010s). About the investigation overall: An earlier analysis of approximately 640 of the donors reported 250 to 300 Gb of sequence data and roughly 110 million unique TCR beta sequences from 150 million to 200 million T cells. The study used immunosequencing to profile the T cell repertoires of approximately 650 subjects and linked those repertoires to cytomegalovirus serostatus. An earlier analysis of some 500 of the donors used high-throughput TCR beta sequencing to judge whether each TCR beta V gene segment behaved as functional or pseudogenic. Rather than using new phenotypic data, the later analysis identified candidate immune exposures from TCR beta sequences and from how often those sequences occurred across donors. A later genetic analysis used genome-wide SNP genotypes for about 60% of the roughly 670 donors, treating that subset as a discovery cohort. Four to six DR-DQ haplotypes were handled as single units for association and clustering, since linkage in the cohort was strong. A separate validation cohort of roughly 130 different subjects was used in addition to the approximately 700-subject first cohort. High-throughput TCR immunosequencing, statistical association of individual TCRs with disease status, and machine learning were combined to predict cytomegalovirus infection status. Donor age, sex, ethnicity and CMV serostatus were collected together with the repertoire data. The study was designed to test whether signatures of past pathogen exposure could be identified by cataloging public T cell receptors. All discovery cohort repertoires had been generated using a single sequencing platform. An early release covering roughly 600 HLA-typed donors comprised approximately 290 gigabases of sequencing data and around 80 million unique TCR sequences. In a later analysis, previously published TCR beta repertoires from 600 to 850 donors were re-analyzed and high-resolution HLA genotyping was added so that TCR occurrence patterns could be studied. Among some 400 genotyped donors of the cohort, an average of around 240,000 unique TCR beta nucleotide sequences was sequenced per donor, of which approximately 18% were non-productive. The genetic ancestry cluster associated with self-reported Caucasian donors included 81% of the roughly 400 genotyped donors. Typing coverage differed by locus: A, B, C, DRB1 and DQB1 were typed in about 629-640 donors, DQA1 in about 500, DPA1 in roughly 590, and DPB1 in 450 to 490. Both class I and class II loci were covered by HLA typing, at four-digit resolution. Points the paper makes about the study in general: According to a later genetic analysis, donors in an Asian-associated ancestry cluster had fewer N-insertions in productive TCRs than the approximately 610-donor mean. Several of the top co-occurrence clusters appeared to be linked to parvovirus B19, influenza, CMV and Epstein-Barr virus, according to a later analysis. At a false discovery rate of 0.05, a later analysis linked 15,000 to 20,000 TCR beta sequences to specific HLA alleles. In an earlier analysis of around 600 of the donors, most TCR beta V segments were observed in productive rearrangements about 87% or about 30% of the time, broadly matching IMGT annotations. In vitro tests confirmed that a few of the cytomegalovirus-associated TCR beta chains recognize cytomegalovirus antigens. Compared with equally common non-associated chains, HLA-associated TCR beta chains in a later analysis were more clonally expanded and had lower generation probabilities. An association between a missense DCLRE1C variant and V-gene and J-gene trimming of TCR beta chains was found in a later genetic analysis and replicated in an independent cohort. A later analysis found that TCR association rates varied across HLA loci, with DRB1 alleles showing the most associated TCRs and HLA-C alleles the fewest. Because HLA typing was unavailable for some donors at each locus, only the typed subset was used in association tests. Around 16 rarely observed V segments, including chromosome 9 orphons, were excluded from the earlier analysis of approximately 500 of the donors because counts were too low. A group of highly shared sequence variants was considered likely to be a technical artifact of the sequencing pipeline. The only immune exposure information available for the cohort was CMV serostatus. Cytomegalovirus status was reported to be diagnosed by the classifier with high specificity and sensitivity in both the original and validation cohorts. The 87-base-pair reads could not distinguish some IMGT-functional V segments, including TRBV6-2 and TRBV6-3, so those segments were excluded. Linkage disequilibrium might explain the correlated functional status among segregating V segments, but an unknown experimental factor could not be excluded. A further reported finding was that TCR beta sequences accurately predicted the HLA-A and HLA-B alleles for most subjects in the first cohort. Strong co-occurrence of HLA alleles, especially DR and DQ, made assigning TCR associations to individual alleles difficult. In a later analysis, most CMV-associated TCR beta chains were found to appear HLA-restricted, with HLA associations seemingly driven largely by CMV exposure. The authors suggested that the approach could potentially be generalized to other disease states and immunological phenotypes. In this cohort, only TCR beta chains were sequenced, and detectable features were limited by the absence of alpha or paired-chain data. Across donors, most TCR sequences were observed very rarely, whereas some public TCRs were present in many individuals. The study gave a list of 150 to 200 TCR beta chains associated with cytomegalovirus. Presence/absence analyses assumed roughly uniform sequencing depth across donors, an assumption that may not hold.

To note about this clone: Which antigen it targets is not known. No quality values exist for individual bases; no much larger clone is one base distant.

From the cysteine up to the phenylalanine, the CDR3 has a length of 13 residues. Solely the CDR3 DNA is kept, with 39 bases framed from the first base. Relative to germline, V is 10 bases shorter and J is 0 bases shorter, with 13 bases between their ends. CDR1 SGHVS and CDR2 FQNEAQ were looked up in the germline V gene. The cohort was made up of 500 to 800 healthy bone marrow donors. All cohort members were sampled while nominally healthy, although unrecorded immune exposures were likely present. The donor was CMV seropositive and belonged to the group of some 290 seropositive cohort members. A peripheral blood sample was provided by each donor, and peripheral blood mononuclear cells were used for TCR beta sequencing. The Qiagen DNeasy Blood Extraction Kit was used to extract genomic DNA from the blood cell samples. Library method: the immunoSEQ multiplex PCR assay. For the multiplex PCR, a mixture combining 60 forward primers for TCR Vbeta segments and 13 reverse primers for TCR Jbeta segments was used. The CDR3 region of rearranged TCR beta genes was amplified from genomic DNA with a multiplex PCR assay. On the Illumina HiSeq System, the amplified TCR beta libraries were sequenced as 87-base-pair reads. On the authors' methods: In a later analysis, tens of millions of unique TCR beta chains were counted across the 500 to 850 repertoires, and roughly 11 million of these chains were shared by at least two donors. Raw reads were error-corrected and collapsed into unique sequences with a nearest-neighbor algorithm that merged closely related sequences to remove PCR and sequencing errors. Alignment of CDR3 sequences to IMGT reference sequences was used to assign V, D and J gene segments. For a sequence to be retained, a match of at least six nucleotides was required to both a V gene segment and a J gene segment. A rearrangement counted as productive if the CDR3 had no stop codons and remained in frame with V and J, and every other rearrangement counted as non-productive. Following IMGT convention, CDR3 was defined as the stretch from the second conserved V-encoded cysteine up to the conserved J-encoded phenylalanine. In an earlier analysis of roughly 580 of the donors, sequences lacking an unambiguous match to a single V gene segment were excluded. In an earlier analysis of about 590 of the donors, a V segment was called functional when productive rearrangements were above 56.7%, and segregating when the standard deviation between donors exceeded 5%. A statistical classification framework was developed to diagnose cytomegalovirus status using the catalog of TCR beta chain sequences. In a later analysis, V and J genes were assigned by comparing TCR nucleotide sequences against IMGT/GENE-DB human TR gene sequences. The TCRdist pipeline was used in a later analysis to assign CDR3 sequences and most-parsimonious VDJ recombination scenarios. A later analysis defined each TCR beta chain by its CDR3 amino acid sequence plus V-gene family, and excluded reads lacking a unique V-gene family. To address suspected cross-contamination and a sequencing artifact, a later analysis removed 592 highly shared, low-generation-probability nucleotide sequences. A later analysis calculated a clonal expansion index for each public chain from normalized within-repertoire ranks of inferred template counts. Generation probabilities in a later analysis came from a VDJ recombination model fitted to out-of-frame rearrangements, and those results were checked against IGoR. A later analysis scored TCR-TCR, TCR-HLA and TCR-CMV co-occurrence with hypergeometric tests, applying a repertoire-size bias correction to TCR pairs. In a later analysis, false discovery rates were estimated by permuting HLA or CMV assignments 20 times. A later analysis grouped co-occurring TCRs with DBSCAN, adding TCRdist sequence similarity when clustering within HLA-allele-positive subsets. Repertoires with fewer than 30,000 or more than 120,000 public chains were left out of co-occurrence clustering, as were a few repertoires with anomalous nucleotide sharing. The immuneACCESS repertoire file appears here via TCRdb, limited to in-frame rearrangements. These files lack a portion of the clones; in checked studies, under half of the deficit traces to unresolved V genes, and the cause of the others is not known. V and J calls and clone size are copied from that table; D and trimming were computed from the DNA. This sample lists about 120,000 clones; under 80% were detected once. The ten most abundant clones make up around 30% of the sample.

The receptor was derived from a man aged 55 to 70 in good health and CMV-seropositive. The receptor chain draws on TRBV7-8 and TRBJ2-7; a tentative D match to TRBD2 spans 6 bases. Sequencing input: PBMCs. The CDR3 protein is CATADGSSYEQYF. The nucleotide sequence reads TGTGCCACCGCAGACGGGAGCTCCTACGAGCAGTACTTC.